This T cell receptor beta chain comes out of a study of monozygotic twins with inflammatory bowel disease. Reprocessing the 5' RACE reads, TCRdb reports a single entry for every CDR3 protein and omits DNA. Recorded for this sample: 110,000 to 150,000 distinct CDR3 sequences. CDR1 and CDR2 (germline): LNHDA, SQIVND (reference sequence). This CDR3 comprises 13 residues. The source is a human donor with ulcerative colitis or Crohn's disease, or a healthy co-twin of an affected twin (not recorded which). The sample consisted of blood. This chain links TRBV19 with TRBJ1-5; with no DNA, the TCRdb D assignment of TRBD1 cannot be verified. The CDR3: CASSRDSDQPQHF.